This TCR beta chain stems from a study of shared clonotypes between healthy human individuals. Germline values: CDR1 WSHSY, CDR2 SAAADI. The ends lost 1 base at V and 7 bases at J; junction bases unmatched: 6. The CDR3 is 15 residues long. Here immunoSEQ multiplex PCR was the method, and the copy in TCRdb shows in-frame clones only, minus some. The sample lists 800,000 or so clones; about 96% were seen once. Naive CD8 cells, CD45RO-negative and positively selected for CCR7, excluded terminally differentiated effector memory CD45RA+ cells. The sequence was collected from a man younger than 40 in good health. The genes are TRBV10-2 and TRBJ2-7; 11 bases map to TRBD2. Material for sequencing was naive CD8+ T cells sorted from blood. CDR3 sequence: CASSELAGGPVEQYF. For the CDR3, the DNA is TGCGCCAGCAGTGAGTTAGCGGGAGGGCCGGTAGAGCAGTACTTC.